One and the same sample provided the 17 T cell receptor beta chains below, sequenced in a study of blood T cells in healthy people across ages. The use of a sample-barcoded 5' primer and a J-beta primer mix characterized a second PCR of roughly 6 to 11 cycles. TCRdb analysed the 5' RACE reads with MiXCR anew, one entry per CDR3 protein. The sample consists of some 900,000 distinct CDR3 sequences, 29% of them appearing once. Sequenced material: blood. The receptors shown here come from a woman older than 75 in good health.

In this sample, this clonotype turned up many times. The V and J genes are TRBV6-2 or TRBV6-3 and TRBJ2-1; no clear D gene. This CDR3 is built from 15 residues. Germline lookup yields CDR1 MNHEY and CDR2 SVGEGT. Trimming cost V 0 bases and J 4 bases, with 10 bases left between them. CDR3: CASSYSSQVYNEQFF. CDR3 coding DNA: TGTGCCAGCAGTTACTCGAGCCAGGTTTACAATGAGCAGTTCTTC.

This clonotype was counted ten times or more. The chain employs TRBV12-3 or TRBV12-4 and TRBJ2-5; TRBD2 aligns across 9 bases. The CDR3 has 16 amino acids. After removal of 7 bases from V and 2 bases from J, the junction contained 11 bases not matched to a gene. The CDR3 region is CASTPGGAGGQETQYF. The CDR3 nucleotides read TGTGCCAGCACTCCCGGCGGGGCGGGGGGGCAAGAGACCCAGTACTTC.

V and J are TRBV6-6 and TRBJ2-1, with D unresolved. V lost 7 bases and J 6 bases, leaving 10 bases between the germline ends. The CDR3 extends over 12 amino acids. Germline V gene data show CDR1 as MNHNY and CDR2 as SVGAGI (reference sequence). In DNA form, the CDR3 reads TGTGCCAGCACCGAAACCCCCAATGAGCAGTTCTTC. Its protein product is CASTETPNEQFF.

In this sample, this clonotype turned up a few times. For the CDR3, the DNA is TGCGCCAGCAGCCCTTCGGGCCACAACACCGGGGAGCTGTTTTTT. Translating it yields CASSPSGHNTGELFF. This chain connects TRBV5-1 to TRBJ2-2; no definite D call. The CDR3 totals 15 residues. The germline gives CDR1 SGHRS, CDR2 YFSETQ. The ends were cut back, 4 bases at V and 2 bases at J, with 12 bases in the middle. The full variable domain, in which reference TRBV5-1 and TRBJ2-2 provide the parts outside the CDR3, is KAGVTQTPRYLIKTRGQQVTLSCSPISGHRSVSWYQQTPGQGLQFLFEYFSETQRNKGNFPGRFSGRQFSNSRSEMNVSTLELGDSALYLCASSPSGHNTGELFFGEGSRLTVL.

The gene calls are TRBV7-2 and TRBJ1-3; D not resolved. V lost 4 bases, J lost 0 bases, and 7 bases lay in between. CDR1 is SGHTA and CDR2 is FQGNSA in the germline V gene. The CDR3 runs to 14 residues. The CDR3 nucleotides are TGTGCCAGCAGCTCTACGAGCTCTGGAAACACCATATATTTT. Translation: CASSSTSSGNTIYF.

This clonotype has at least ten counts. The chain carries TRBV5-1 and TRBJ2-1, with 12 bases matching TRBD2. The CDR3 totals 14 residues. V shed 7 bases, J shed 8 bases, and the junction held 7 bases outside the gene matches. Germline values: CDR1 SGHRS, CDR2 YFSETQ. CDR3 bases: TGCGCCAGCCAGGGACTAGCGGGCTGGGATGAGCAGTTCTTC. Translation: CASQGLAGWDEQFF. Supplemented by reference TRBV5-1 and TRBJ2-1, the full variable domain reads KAGVTQTPRYLIKTRGQQVTLSCSPISGHRSVSWYQQTPGQGLQFLFEYFSETQRNKGNFPGRFSGRQFSNSRSEMNVSTLELGDSALYLCASQGLAGWDEQFFGPGTRLTVL.

The V call is TRBV7-9, the J call TRBJ2-2; possible D gene TRBD2, 5 bases. The germline V gene has CDR1 SEHNR and CDR2 FQNEAQ (reference sequence). V lost 8 bases, J lost 3 bases, and 7 bases lay in between. CDR3 length equals 12 residues. DNA for the CDR3: TGTGCCAGCCTGAGGGACACCGGGGAGCTGTTTTTT. Residues: CASLRDTGELFF.

The rearrangement links TRBV6-1 to TRBJ2-5; D is uncertain. The germline CDR1 and CDR2 sequences are MNHNS and SASEGT. The CDR3 has 12 residues. V was cut by 3 bases and J by 5 bases, with 7 bases left in between. The CDR3 region is CASSDAIETQYF. The DNA for the CDR3 is TGTGCCAGCAGTGATGCTATTGAGACCCAGTACTTC.

This clonotype has at least ten counts. This rearrangement joins TRBV12-3 or TRBV12-4 to TRBJ1-1; 8 nucleotides match TRBD1. The CDR3 contains 13 residues. V shed 7 bases and J 4 bases; nucleotides not matched to a gene: 5. The CDR3 loop is CASTRDRGTEAFF. CDR3 in DNA: TGTGCCAGCACCCGAGACAGGGGCACTGAAGCTTTCTTT.

The table lists this clonotype with many counts. This sequence joins TRBV20-1 and TRBJ2-1; D is unresolved. Deletions cut 0 bases from V and 4 bases from J, with 13 bases between. This CDR3 is built from 15 residues. Germline V gene lookup returns CDR1 DFQATT and CDR2 SNEGSKA (reference sequence). DNA of the CDR3: TGCAGTGCTAGAGATACCGGGTCGCGATACAATGAGCAGTTCTTC. Its protein is CSARDTGSRYNEQFF.

In this sample, this clonotype turned up a few times. V and J are TRBV5-1 and TRBJ2-2, with 8 bases matching TRBD2. There are 15 residues in the CDR3. Germline V lookup: CDR1 SGHRS, CDR2 YFSETQ. Trimming cost V 4 bases and J 4 bases; bases outside gene matches: 6. In DNA form, the CDR3 reads TGCGCCAGCAGCCTCGGGGGGGCCCTCACCGGGGAGCTGTTTTTT. Encoded protein: CASSLGGALTGELFF.

A few counts support this clonotype. The rearrangement uses TRBV7-2 and TRBJ1-2; D unclear. This CDR3 has 14 amino acids. Trimming left V 2 bases short and J 8 bases short, with 15 bases between. Germline CDR1 is SGHTA and CDR2 is FQGNSA. CDR3 sequence (DNA): TGTGCCAGCAGCTTAAGCACCGCCCTAGAAGGCTACACCTTC. Translation gives CASSLSTALEGYTF. The variable domain in full, completed from reference TRBV7-2 and TRBJ1-2, reads GAGVSQSPSNKVTEKGKDVELRCDPISGHTALYWYRQSLGQGLEFLIYFQGNSAPDKSGLPSDRFSAERTGGSVSTLTIQRTQQEDSAVYLCASSLSTALEGYTFGSGTRLTVV.

This clonotype was seen repeatedly, ten times or more. The J gene is TRBJ2-5, the V gene TRBV6-6; 8 bases match TRBD2. This CDR3 has 15 residues. J lost 7 bases, V lost 5 bases, and 12 bases had no gene match. The V gene's germline CDR1 is MNHNY and CDR2 SVGAGI (reference sequence). Written as DNA, the CDR3 is TGTGCCAGCAGTCCCCGGGAGGGGGGAAGGGGGACCCAGTACTTC. The encoded protein is CASSPREGGRGTQYF.

The chain recombines TRBV5-1 with TRBJ1-2; 11 nucleotides align to TRBD1. This CDR3 comprises 15 residues. V trimming: 4 bases; J trimming: 5 bases; junction bases outside the gene matches: 7. Germline V gene data show CDR1 as SGHRS and CDR2 as YFSETQ. As DNA, the CDR3 is TGCGCCAGCAGCCCCGGGGACAGGGGGATGTATGGCTACACCTTC. Its translation is CASSPGDRGMYGYTF.

This clonotype was seen only a few times. V gene TRBV20-1 combines with J gene TRBJ2-5; no clear D. Trimming removed 1 base from V and 5 bases from J, with 11 bases in between. CDR1 is DFQATT, CDR2 SNEGSKA, per germline (reference sequence). This CDR3 spans 13 amino acids. CDR3 bases: TGCAGTGCTAGAGCAGACACAATGGAGACCCAGTACTTC. Its protein product is CSARADTMETQYF.

This clonotype turned up a few times. V usage is TRBV7-2 and J usage is TRBJ2-7; TRBD1 is a possible D gene (5 bases). The CDR3 has 13 amino acids. V was shortened by 5 bases and J by 7 bases, with 15 bases between the two germline ends. CDR1 is SGHTA, CDR2 FQGNSA, per germline. CDR3 sequence reads: CASSRQRYNEQYF. DNA of the CDR3: TGTGCCAGCAGCCGACAGCGTTACAATGAGCAGTACTTC.

This clonotype was observed a few times. A read error may be the cause here, since a much bigger clone is one base away. The chain links TRBV12-3 or TRBV12-4 to TRBJ2-5, with TRBD2 identical over 8 bases. The CDR3 covers 16 residues. J was trimmed by 11 bases and V by 8 bases; bases with no gene match: 22. CDR3 DNA: TGTGCCAGCCAGTTATACGTAGGCGGGGGGTACAATGAGCAGTACTTC. Its protein product is CASQLYVGGGYNEQYF.